A selection of T cell receptor beta chains follows, all from one sample in a study of blood T cell repertoires in COVID-19. Clones were read by immunoSEQ multiplex PCR, and TCRdb kept only the in-frame ones, dropping some. The sample records around 200,000 clones, more than 70% being singletons. Sequenced: PBMCs or T cells enriched from blood (not recorded which). These receptors were collected from a man in his forties or fifties who had recovered from COVID-19. Each CDR3 is given with its conserved first and last residue. The D gene is left open where the match is weak. The size field is filled for only some rows; it gives once, few, many or a size class.

size: -
V: TRBV6-6
D: TRBD1
J: TRBJ1-5
DNA: TGTGCCAGCAGTACCGGGACAGGGGGTTTGCAGCCCCAGCATTTT
CDR3: CASSTGTGGLQPQHF

size: -
V: TRBV7-9
D: TRBD1
J: TRBJ1-4
DNA: TGTGCCAGCAGCTTAGCGCTTCTAAGGACAGGCCTTACTCCCGAAAAACTGTTTTTT
CDR3: CASSLALLRTGLTPEKLFF

size: -
V: TRBV6-5
D: TRBD1
J: TRBJ1-1
DNA: TGTGCCAGCAGTCCTCGGGACAGGGGGAACACTGAAGCTTTCTTT
CDR3: CASSPRDRGNTEAFF

size: -
V: TRBV2
D: -
J: TRBJ1-2
DNA: TGTGCCAGCATACTATCTGTTCAGTCCTATGGCTACACCTTC
CDR3: CASILSVQSYGYTF

size: once
V: TRBV10-2
D: -
J: TRBJ1-5
DNA: TGCGCCAGCAGTCCAGGGCGAGGCAATCAGCCCCAGCATTTT
CDR3: CASSPGRGNQPQHF

size: -
V: TRBV19
D: -
J: TRBJ1-5
DNA: TGTGCCAGTAGTATTTCAGGTAATAGCAATCAGCCCCAGCATTTT
CDR3: CASSISGNSNQPQHF

size: -
V: TRBV15
D: -
J: TRBJ2-1
DNA: TGTGCCACCAGGCCCCACAAAACAGGGTCCGTGGAGCAGTTCTTC
CDR3: CATRPHKTGSVEQFF

size: -
V: TRBV30
D: TRBD1
J: TRBJ2-7
DNA: TGTGCCTGTGGACAGGGGAGCTCCTACGAGCAGTACTTC
CDR3: CACGQGSSYEQYF

size: -
V: TRBV12-5
D: TRBD1
J: TRBJ2-7
DNA: TGTGCTAGTGGTTTGGTTCCCCCCGGACAGGGGGTCCACGAGCAGTACTTC
CDR3: CASGLVPPGQGVHEQYF

size: few
V: TRBV7-9
D: -
J: TRBJ2-7
DNA: TGTGCCAGCAGCTCTACAGGTTCGGGCGAGCAGTACTTC
CDR3: CASSSTGSGEQYF

size: -
V: TRBV3-1/TRBV3-2
D: TRBD2
J: TRBJ2-5
DNA: TGTGCCAGCATCCCCTTGGGGACTAGCGGGGGAGAGACCCAGTACTTC
CDR3: CASIPLGTSGGETQYF

size: -
V: TRBV28
D: -
J: TRBJ1-5
DNA: TGTGCCAGCAGTGCCCGACAGGGCAATCAGCCCCAGCATTTT
CDR3: CASSARQGNQPQHF

size: -
V: TRBV30
D: -
J: TRBJ1-6
DNA: TGTGCCTGTACAGGGAGAAATTCACCCCTCCACTTT
CDR3: CACTGRNSPLHF

size: -
V: TRBV5-5
D: -
J: TRBJ2-7
DNA: TGTGCCAGCAGCTTGTACAGGACCTACGAGCAGTACTTC
CDR3: CASSLYRTYEQYF

size: -
V: TRBV12-3/TRBV12-4
D: -
J: TRBJ1-1
DNA: TGTGCCAGTCGGGCGGGGGGCACTGAAGCTTTCTTT
CDR3: CASRAGGTEAFF

size: -
V: TRBV5-4
D: TRBD1
J: TRBJ2-1
DNA: TGTGCCAGCAGCTTAGAGGACAGGGGCCAGAATGAGCAGTTCTTC
CDR3: CASSLEDRGQNEQFF

size: -
V: TRBV4-1
D: -
J: TRBJ1-2
DNA: TGCGCCAGCAGCCAAGATCCGGGGGGACTATTTGGCTACACCTTC
CDR3: CASSQDPGGLFGYTF

size: few
V: TRBV28
D: -
J: TRBJ1-1
DNA: TGTGCCAGCAGCTATCTAACTTTCGACAGGTATGAGAACACTGAAGCTTTCTTT
CDR3: CASSYLTFDRYENTEAFF

size: -
V: TRBV11-2
D: -
J: TRBJ2-5
DNA: TGTGCCAGCAGCTTGTTTAGGACTACTCAAGAGACCCAGTACTTC
CDR3: CASSLFRTTQETQYF

size: -
V: TRBV10-3
D: -
J: TRBJ1-6
DNA: TGTGCCATCAAATTTGGGCTCCTTGGACCCCTCCACTTT
CDR3: CAIKFGLLGPLHF

size: -
V: TRBV3-1/TRBV3-2
D: TRBD1
J: TRBJ1-2
DNA: TGTGCCAGCAGCCACATTCCTAAACAATGGACAGGGGCTATCTATGGCTACACCTTC
CDR3: CASSHIPKQWTGAIYGYTF

size: -
V: TRBV29-1
D: -
J: TRBJ1-1
DNA: TGCAGCGTTGGAAGGGGATTGAGGAACACTGAAGCTTTCTTT
CDR3: CSVGRGLRNTEAFF

size: few
V: TRBV30
D: TRBD1
J: TRBJ1-5
DNA: TGTGCCTGGAGGGGGACAGGGAGTAATCAGCCCCAGCATTTT
CDR3: CAWRGTGSNQPQHF

size: -
V: TRBV27
D: -
J: TRBJ1-2
DNA: TGTGCCAGCAGTTTGTCAGGGCCGGGCGGCTATGGCTACACCTTC
CDR3: CASSLSGPGGYGYTF

size: once
V: TRBV4-1
D: -
J: TRBJ2-2
DNA: TGCGCCAGCAGCCGAGAAACCACAGGCCCGAACACCGGGGAGCTGTTTTTT
CDR3: CASSRETTGPNTGELFF

size: -
V: TRBV14
D: -
J: TRBJ2-7
DNA: TGTGCCAGCAGCCAAGGAATGAGTCACTCCTACGAGCAGTACTTC
CDR3: CASSQGMSHSYEQYF

size: -
V: TRBV7-6
D: TRBD1
J: TRBJ2-1
DNA: TGTGCCAGCAGCCAACTGACCGGGACAGGGTCCTACAATGAGCAGTTCTTC
CDR3: CASSQLTGTGSYNEQFF

size: -
V: TRBV12-3/TRBV12-4
D: -
J: TRBJ1-2
DNA: TGTGCCAGCAGTTTAGCCCTCACATATGGCTACACCTTC
CDR3: CASSLALTYGYTF

size: -
V: TRBV2
D: TRBD1
J: TRBJ2-1
DNA: TGTGCCAGCAGGAAAGACAGGGAGCCCTACAATGAGCAGTTCTTC
CDR3: CASRKDREPYNEQFF

size: -
V: TRBV19
D: -
J: TRBJ1-1
DNA: TGTGCCAGTACTCTAAACACTGAAGCTTTCTTT
CDR3: CASTLNTEAFF

size: -
V: TRBV29-1
D: TRBD1
J: TRBJ1-2
DNA: TGCAGCGCTTTACAGGGGGGGAACTATGGCTACACCTTC
CDR3: CSALQGGNYGYTF

size: once
V: TRBV13
D: TRBD1
J: TRBJ1-5
DNA: TGTGCCAGCAGCTTAGGCGCCACAGGGGCCGGGGGTCAGCCCCAGCATTTT
CDR3: CASSLGATGAGGQPQHF

size: once
V: TRBV13
D: TRBD1
J: TRBJ2-7
DNA: TGTGCCAGCAGCCCCAGGGACAGGGTTTGGTCCTACGAGCAGTACTTC
CDR3: CASSPRDRVWSYEQYF

size: -
V: TRBV14
D: TRBD1
J: TRBJ1-1
DNA: TGTGCCAGCAGCCCCAAACACAGGGGCATGAACACTGAAGCTTTCTTT
CDR3: CASSPKHRGMNTEAFF

size: -
V: TRBV6-5
D: -
J: TRBJ1-2
DNA: TGTGCCAGCAGGCGGGACGGAGCTAACTATGGCTACACCTTC
CDR3: CASRRDGANYGYTF

size: few
V: TRBV30
D: TRBD1
J: TRBJ1-1
DNA: TGTGCCTGGATTGGGACAGAGCACACTGAAGCTTTCTTT
CDR3: CAWIGTEHTEAFF

size: -
V: TRBV7-2
D: TRBD2
J: TRBJ2-2
DNA: TGTGCCAGCAGCCGCCGACTAGCGGGGCAAGGGGAGCTGTTTTTT
CDR3: CASSRRLAGQGELFF

size: -
V: TRBV27
D: -
J: TRBJ2-7
DNA: TGTGCCAGCAGTTTATCGTCGCGGGGATCCTACGAGCAGTACTTC
CDR3: CASSLSSRGSYEQYF

size: -
V: TRBV14
D: -
J: TRBJ1-2
DNA: TGTGCCAGCAGCCAAGATTCGCGCTTAGGGCAGGGTAACTATGGCTACACCTTC
CDR3: CASSQDSRLGQGNYGYTF

size: -
V: TRBV10-3
D: TRBD2
J: TRBJ2-3
DNA: TGTGCCATCAGTGGTAGCGGGGCCCTAGATACGCAGTATTTT
CDR3: CAISGSGALDTQYF

size: -
V: TRBV7-3
D: -
J: TRBJ1-4
DNA: TGTGCCAGCAGCCTACAGGTGGCAACTAATGAAAAACTGTTTTTT
CDR3: CASSLQVATNEKLFF

size: -
V: TRBV11-2
D: -
J: TRBJ2-5
DNA: TGTGCCAGCGCCACCCTCTGGAGGGGTGGGACCCAGTACTTC
CDR3: CASATLWRGGTQYF

size: -
V: TRBV6-6
D: -
J: TRBJ2-2
DNA: TGTGCCAGCAGTTACTCTAGACAGACCGGGGAGCTGTTTTTT
CDR3: CASSYSRQTGELFF

size: -
V: TRBV2
D: -
J: TRBJ1-1
DNA: TGTGCCATCCGGAAACAGTACACTGAAGCTTTCTTT
CDR3: CAIRKQYTEAFF

size: -
V: TRBV10-1
D: TRBD2
J: TRBJ2-2
DNA: TGCGCCAGCAGTGCAAGCGGGAGCTCCGGGGAGCTGTTTTTT
CDR3: CASSASGSSGELFF

size: -
V: TRBV7-9
D: -
J: TRBJ2-2
DNA: TGTGCCAGCAGCCCCGGTCGTGTGGGGGAGCTGTTTTTT
CDR3: CASSPGRVGELFF

size: -
V: TRBV2
D: TRBD1
J: TRBJ1-2
DNA: TGTGCCAGCACCTTTGGACAGGACTATGGCTACACCTTC
CDR3: CASTFGQDYGYTF

size: few
V: TRBV2
D: -
J: TRBJ1-1
DNA: TGTGCCAGCAGTCTAGAGATCCGGAACACTGAAGCTTTCTTT
CDR3: CASSLEIRNTEAFF

size: once
V: TRBV28
D: -
J: TRBJ2-2
DNA: TGTGCCAGCAGTCCTCACCGCATGAGCACCGGGGAGCTGTTTTTT
CDR3: CASSPHRMSTGELFF

size: -
V: TRBV3-1/TRBV3-2
D: -
J: TRBJ1-5
DNA: TGTGCCAGCAGCCTCTCAGGGGATAGCAATCAGCCCCAGCATTTT
CDR3: CASSLSGDSNQPQHF

size: -
V: TRBV7-3
D: TRBD1
J: TRBJ2-7
DNA: TGTGCCAGCAGCTTACAAGCCCCCGGACAGGGGGCCGACGAGCAGTACTTC
CDR3: CASSLQAPGQGADEQYF

size: -
V: TRBV6-5
D: -
J: TRBJ1-1
DNA: TGTGCCAGCAGTTGGCAGGGGAGCCCTGAAGCTTTCTTT
CDR3: CASSWQGSPEAFF

size: few
V: TRBV4-2
D: -
J: TRBJ1-6
DNA: TGTGCCAGCAGCCAAGAGAATCAGAAAAATTCACCCCTCCACTTT
CDR3: CASSQENQKNSPLHF

size: once
V: TRBV19
D: TRBD1
J: TRBJ2-7
DNA: TGTGCCAGTAGTACGACAGGGGGTACGTTTATCTACGAGCAGTACTTC
CDR3: CASSTTGGTFIYEQYF

size: -
V: TRBV11-2
D: -
J: TRBJ2-7
DNA: TGTGCCAGCAGCTTAGCTCGGGGGAGCTACGAGCAGTACTTC
CDR3: CASSLARGSYEQYF

size: -
V: TRBV9
D: TRBD1
J: TRBJ1-1
DNA: TGTGCCAGCAGCGGCCTGGACAGGGAAGCTTTCTTT
CDR3: CASSGLDREAFF

size: once
V: TRBV3-1/TRBV3-2
D: -
J: TRBJ1-3
DNA: TGTGCCAGCAGCCTCAACCGACAGGTCTCTGGAAACACCATATATTTT
CDR3: CASSLNRQVSGNTIYF

size: once
V: TRBV11-3
D: -
J: TRBJ1-2
DNA: TGTGCCCAGCAAAGTGGGCAGGTTAACTATGGCTACACCTTC
CDR3: CAQQSGQVNYGYTF

size: -
V: TRBV2
D: -
J: TRBJ1-2
DNA: TGTGCCAGCAGGGTTGACCGCCTCAGGGTTAACTATGGCTACACCTTC
CDR3: CASRVDRLRVNYGYTF

size: -
V: TRBV5-1
D: -
J: TRBJ2-2
DNA: TGCGCCAGCAGCCCAAAACTGTCAACCGGCACCGGGGAGCTGTTTTTT
CDR3: CASSPKLSTGTGELFF